A selection of T cell receptor beta chains follows, all from one sample in a study of T cell responses to AZD1222 COVID-19 vaccine. Some clones are missing from TCRdb's copy, which holds only in-frame ones; the method was immunoSEQ multiplex PCR. Here the sample spans approximately 180,000 clones, more than 90% being singletons. The sample in question was peripheral blood, obtained 28 days after the second dose of the MenACWY control vaccine. The receptors originated from an adult who received the MenACWY meningococcal vaccine as a control. Both conserved end residues are part of each CDR3. Each record gives: CDR3 length, clone size, J gene, V gene, D gene, CDR3 DNA, CDR3 protein. The D gene is left open where the match is weak. For some rows the clone size is stated as once, few or many, or as a class when expanded; others skip it.

19 . TRBJ2-1 TRBV6-2/TRBV6-3 TRBD2 TGTGCCAGCAGTTACTCCCCAAAGGTGGCGGGAGCCCGCTATCATGAGCAGTTCTTC CASSYSPKVAGARYHEQFF
22 . TRBJ1-3 TRBV12-2 . TGTGCAAGTCGCTTAGAGGGGGGCGGCAGAGGATACACTCAATCCTCTGGAAACACCATATATTTT CASRLEGGGRGYTQSSGNTIYF
14 . TRBJ1-4 TRBV19 . TGTGCCAGTAACCCACAGGGCACTAATGAAAAACTGTTTTTT CASNPQGTNEKLFF
15 . TRBJ1-2 TRBV10-3 . TGTGCCATCAGTGAGTCAAGGAACAGGGTCTATGGCTACACCTTC CAISESRNRVYGYTF
13 . TRBJ1-1 TRBV11-3 . TGTGCCAGTAGGATGGGGGCGAACACTGAAGCTTTCTTT CASRMGANTEAFF
13 . TRBJ2-2 TRBV11-2 . TGTGCCAGCAGCTTATTTAGCCCCGGGGAGCTGTTTTTT CASSLFSPGELFF
16 once TRBJ2-1 TRBV4-2 TRBD1 TGTGCCAGCAGCCAAGAAGTGAGACAGGGGTACAATGAGCAGTTCTTC CASSQEVRQGYNEQFF
13 . TRBJ2-1 TRBV11-2 . TGTGCCAGCAGTCCAACACTAGAGGGTGAGCAGTTCTTC CASSPTLEGEQFF
12 . TRBJ2-7 TRBV6-1 . TGTGCCAGCAGTGAGGTTCTCTACGAGCAGTACTTC CASSEVLYEQYF
16 . TRBJ2-3 TRBV3-1/TRBV3-2 TRBD2 TGTGCCAGCAGCCTCAGACTAGCGGGTTCCACAGATACGCAGTATTTT CASSLRLAGSTDTQYF
12 . TRBJ2-5 TRBV27 . TGTGCCAGCAGTTTATGGGGAGAGACCCAGTACTTC CASSLWGETQYF
15 . TRBJ1-3 TRBV11-3 . TGTGCCAGCAGCTTAGACTCCGACTCTGGAAACACCATATATTTT CASSLDSDSGNTIYF
13 . TRBJ1-2 TRBV15 TRBD1 TGTGCCACCAGCGGCAGGGGGGGGTATGGCTACACCTTC CATSGRGGYGYTF
14 . TRBJ1-1 TRBV2 . TGTGCCAGCAGAGCAGGGGCTTCGAACACTGAAGCTTTCTTT CASRAGASNTEAFF
13 . TRBJ1-5 TRBV3-1/TRBV3-2 . TGTGCCAGCAGCCGGAAGAACTATCAGCCCCAGCATTTT CASSRKNYQPQHF
16 . TRBJ2-2 TRBV28 TRBD2 TGTGCCAGCAGTTTGAGCGGGGCCCGGGGAACCGGGGAGCTGTTTTTT CASSLSGARGTGELFF
12 . TRBJ1-4 TRBV5-1 . TGCGCCAGCAGACAGGAGGGTGAAAAACTGTTTTTT CASRQEGEKLFF
15 . TRBJ2-1 TRBV6-2/TRBV6-3 TRBD2 TGTGCCAGCAGCCTACTAGCGAGATTTGGCAATGAGCAGTTCTTC CASSLLARFGNEQFF
15 . TRBJ1-5 TRBV7-6 TRBD1 TGTGCCAGCAGCGCGACAGGGAGGAGCAATCAGCCCCAGCATTTT CASSATGRSNQPQHF
15 . TRBJ2-7 TRBV27 TRBD2 TGTGCCAGCAGTACTGGGACTAGCGGAACCTACGAGCAGTACTTC CASSTGTSGTYEQYF
21 . TRBJ1-2 TRBV23-1 . TGCGCCAGCAGTCACGGCTTACTCGCTATCGCCCAGGGTTGGCGACTATGGGGCTACACCTTC CASSHGLLAIAQGWRLWGYTF
13 . TRBJ2-7 TRBV6-5 TRBD2 TGTGCCAGCAGAAGGACTAGCGGCGCCGAGCAGTACTTC CASRRTSGAEQYF
12 . TRBJ1-1 TRBV28 . TGTGCCAGCAGTCAGATAACAGGAGAAGCTTTCTTT CASSQITGEAFF
15 . TRBJ1-2 TRBV7-2 . TGTGCCAGCAGCACTGTGGGGGTTCCGGGCAATGGCTACACCTTC CASSTVGVPGNGYTF
13 . TRBJ2-1 TRBV5-1 TRBD1 TGCGCCAGCAGCTTTACAGGGGCACCAGAGAAGTTCTTC CASSFTGAPEKFF
16 . TRBJ2-1 TRBV6-2/TRBV6-3 . TGTGCCAGCAGTTACACGGAGGGCGGGTCCTACAATGAGCAGTTCTTC CASSYTEGGSYNEQFF
11 once TRBJ2-5 TRBV11-3 . TGTGCCAGCAGCCTAACCGAGACCCAGTACTTC CASSLTETQYF
11 once TRBJ2-7 TRBV2 . TGTGCCAGCCGGGGGCGTCCCGAGCAGTACTTC CASRGRPEQYF
16 . TRBJ2-1 TRBV7-3 TRBD1 TGTGCCAGCAGTTCAGCCGGGGGACAGGGTTACAATGAGCAGTTCTTC CASSSAGGQGYNEQFF
17 few TRBJ2-3 TRBV9 . TGTGCCAGCAGCGGAGTCGGTGGGGTAGGGATCACAGATACGCAGTATTTT CASSGVGGVGITDTQYF
14 . TRBJ2-1 TRBV7-3 . TGTGCCAGCAGCTTGGCGGTGTCATACAATGAGCAGTTCTTC CASSLAVSYNEQFF
17 . TRBJ2-6 TRBV5-1 TRBD1 TGCGCCAGCAGCTTAAGACAGGGGGCGGCGGGGGCCAACGTCCTGACTTTC CASSLRQGAAGANVLTF
16 . TRBJ2-1 TRBV30 TRBD2 TGTGCCTGGAGTGCGAGACTAGCGGGAGTATTCGTTGAGCAGTTCTTC CAWSARLAGVFVEQFF
13 . TRBJ1-4 TRBV12-5 . TGTGCTAGTGGTCGGCAAGGGGATGAAAAACTGTTTTTT CASGRQGDEKLFF
11 . TRBJ1-1 TRBV6-1 . TGTGCCAGCAGTGAAGTCGGGGAAGCTTTCTTT CASSEVGEAFF
16 . TRBJ1-1 TRBV7-3 . TGTGCCAGCAGCCCCCTCGGGGGGAGAGGGGGCACTGAAGCTTTCTTT CASSPLGGRGGTEAFF
12 . TRBJ1-2 TRBV9 . TGTGCCAGCGCCCTAGTTGGGGATGGCTACACCTTC CASALVGDGYTF
14 . TRBJ2-3 TRBV29-1 . TGCAGCGTGGCTGGATGGGATAGCACAGATACGCAGTATTTT CSVAGWDSTDTQYF
14 . TRBJ1-1 TRBV7-3 . TGTGCCAGCAGCCCAGACAGGTGGAACACTGAAGCTTTCTTT CASSPDRWNTEAFF
14 . TRBJ1-3 TRBV11-3 . TGTGCCAGCAGCTTTGGAGGGTTTGGAAACACCATATATTTT CASSFGGFGNTIYF
12 . TRBJ1-5 TRBV19 . TGTGCCAGTCATGACAGCAATCAGCCCCAGCATTTT CASHDSNQPQHF
14 once TRBJ2-1 TRBV6-5 TRBD2 TGTGCCAGCAGTTACGCCGGGACTAGCAATGAGCAGTTCTTC CASSYAGTSNEQFF
14 . TRBJ2-7 TRBV6-2/TRBV6-3 . TGTGCCAGCAGTCCCCGTGGAGAGTCCTACGAGCAGTACTTC CASSPRGESYEQYF